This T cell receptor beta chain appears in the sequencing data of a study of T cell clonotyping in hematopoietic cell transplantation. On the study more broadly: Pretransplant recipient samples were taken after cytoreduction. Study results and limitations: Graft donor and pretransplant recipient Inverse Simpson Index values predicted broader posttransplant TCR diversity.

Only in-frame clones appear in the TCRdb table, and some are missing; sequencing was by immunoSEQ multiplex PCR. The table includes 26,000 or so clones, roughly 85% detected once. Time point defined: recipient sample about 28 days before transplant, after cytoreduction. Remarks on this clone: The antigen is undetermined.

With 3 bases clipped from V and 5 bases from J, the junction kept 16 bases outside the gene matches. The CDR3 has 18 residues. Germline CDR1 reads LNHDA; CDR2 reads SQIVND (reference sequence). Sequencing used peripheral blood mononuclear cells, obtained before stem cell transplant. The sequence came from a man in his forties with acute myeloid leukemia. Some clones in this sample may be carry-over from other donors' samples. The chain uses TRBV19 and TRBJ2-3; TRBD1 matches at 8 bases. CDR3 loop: CASSMDSWGRGHGDTQYF. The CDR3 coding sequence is TGTGCCAGTAGTATGGATTCCTGGGGCAGGGGGCATGGAGATACGCAGTATTTT.